Listed below are T cell receptor beta chains from one sample, sequenced in a study of blood T cells in healthy people across ages. Using its own MiXCR run on the 5' RACE reads, TCRdb lists one record per CDR3 protein. The table records about 290,000 distinct CDR3 sequences, 25% to 30% of them present only once. The sequencing input was blood. The receptors originated from a woman aged 65 to 85 in good health. Each CDR3 is given with its conserved first and last residue. A D gene is named only where the DNA matches it firmly. The size entry is marked missing in some rows and otherwise reads once, few, many or a size class.

j_call: TRBJ2-1; v_call: TRBV20-1; d_call: NA; clone_size: NA; cdr3_nt: TGCAGTGCACGCGGTGGGCAAGAGGGAAATGAGCAGTTCTTC; cdr3_aa: CSARGGQEGNEQFF
j_call: TRBJ2-1; v_call: TRBV12-5; d_call: NA; clone_size: NA; cdr3_nt: TGTGCTAGTGGTTTGGGAGGGGTAACCGCTACCTACAATGAGCAGTTCTTC; cdr3_aa: CASGLGGVTATYNEQFF
j_call: TRBJ2-1; v_call: TRBV6-2/TRBV6-3; d_call: NA; clone_size: NA; cdr3_nt: TGTGCCAGCAGAGCCGGGGGCAACTATGAGCAGTTCTTC; cdr3_aa: CASRAGGNYEQFF
j_call: TRBJ1-1; v_call: TRBV18; d_call: NA; clone_size: NA; cdr3_nt: TGTGCCAGCTCGCAGCTACCTGAGACTGAAGCTTTCTTT; cdr3_aa: CASSQLPETEAFF
j_call: TRBJ2-1; v_call: TRBV6-2/TRBV6-3; d_call: NA; clone_size: NA; cdr3_nt: TGTGCCAGCAGTTACTCGGAGGTCAATGAGCAGTTCTTC; cdr3_aa: CASSYSEVNEQFF
j_call: TRBJ2-7; v_call: TRBV19; d_call: NA; clone_size: NA; cdr3_nt: TGTGCCAGTAGTTCCTACAGGGTCAGCTCCTACGAGCAGTACTTC; cdr3_aa: CASSSYRVSSYEQYF
j_call: TRBJ2-7; v_call: TRBV3-1; d_call: NA; clone_size: few; cdr3_nt: TGTGCCAGCAGCCATGGGGGTGAAGAGCAGTACTTC; cdr3_aa: CASSHGGEEQYF
j_call: TRBJ1-1; v_call: TRBV4-3; d_call: NA; clone_size: few; cdr3_nt: TGCGCCAGCAGCCAAGATGGGGCAGGGGTTGGAGCTTTCTTT; cdr3_aa: CASSQDGAGVGAFF
j_call: TRBJ2-5; v_call: TRBV5-6; d_call: TRBD2; clone_size: NA; cdr3_nt: TGTGCCAGCAGCTACGGGACTAGCGGGAGGAGGAAGGGAGAGACCCAGTACTTC; cdr3_aa: CASSYGTSGRRKGETQYF
j_call: TRBJ2-5; v_call: TRBV11-2; d_call: NA; clone_size: few; cdr3_nt: TGTGCCAGCAGCCCCGGGGGCGGGAGAGAGACCCAGTACTTC; cdr3_aa: CASSPGGGRETQYF
j_call: TRBJ2-3; v_call: TRBV29-1; d_call: NA; clone_size: NA; cdr3_nt: TGCAGCGTTGATGGGGGAATGGGAGATACGCAGTATTTT; cdr3_aa: CSVDGGMGDTQYF
j_call: TRBJ2-4; v_call: TRBV18; d_call: TRBD1; clone_size: few; cdr3_nt: TGTGCCAGCTCACAACTAACGGGACAGACCGCCAAAAACATTCAGTACTTC; cdr3_aa: CASSQLTGQTAKNIQYF
j_call: TRBJ2-5; v_call: TRBV4-1; d_call: NA; clone_size: NA; cdr3_nt: TGCGCCAGCAGCCGTTCGACTGATAGACAAGAGACCCAGTACTTC; cdr3_aa: CASSRSTDRQETQYF
j_call: TRBJ2-6; v_call: TRBV28; d_call: NA; clone_size: few; cdr3_nt: TGTGCCAGCTCTCGACGGGACAGGGCCAACGTCCTGACTTTC; cdr3_aa: CASSRRDRANVLTF
j_call: TRBJ2-7; v_call: TRBV9; d_call: TRBD2; clone_size: many; cdr3_nt: TGTGCCAGCAGCGTAAAGGCTAGCGGGAGATCCGAGCAGTACTTC; cdr3_aa: CASSVKASGRSEQYF
j_call: TRBJ1-4; v_call: TRBV29-1; d_call: NA; clone_size: many; cdr3_nt: TGCAGCGTTTACGGGCAGCCTAATGAAAAACTGTTTTTT; cdr3_aa: CSVYGQPNEKLFF
j_call: TRBJ1-6; v_call: TRBV2; d_call: NA; clone_size: NA; cdr3_nt: TGTGCCAGCCTCGAACGACACCTCGACTCCTATAATTCACCCCTCCACTTT; cdr3_aa: CASLERHLDSYNSPLHF
j_call: TRBJ2-7; v_call: TRBV5-5; d_call: NA; clone_size: NA; cdr3_nt: TGTGCCAGCAGCTTCTCCGGGGCGAGCGAGCAGTACTTC; cdr3_aa: CASSFSGASEQYF
j_call: TRBJ2-3; v_call: TRBV4-3; d_call: NA; clone_size: few; cdr3_nt: TGCGCCAGCAGCCGACCCCGACCCGGGGGCGCAGATACGCAGTATTTT; cdr3_aa: CASSRPRPGGADTQYF
j_call: TRBJ2-5; v_call: TRBV6-2/TRBV6-3; d_call: NA; clone_size: few; cdr3_nt: TGTGCCAGCAGTGCACCCTCCGGTTCTTCGAAGACCCAGTACTTC; cdr3_aa: CASSAPSGSSKTQYF
j_call: TRBJ1-3; v_call: TRBV28; d_call: TRBD1; clone_size: few; cdr3_nt: TGTGCCAGCAGTTTTTCTTGGACAGGGCCCCTGAGCTCTGGAAACACCATATATTTT; cdr3_aa: CASSFSWTGPLSSGNTIYF
j_call: TRBJ2-5; v_call: TRBV20-1; d_call: NA; clone_size: few; cdr3_nt: TGCAGTGCAGGGAGGGGGGGGCGGGAAGAGACCCAGTACTTC; cdr3_aa: CSAGRGGREETQYF
j_call: TRBJ1-2; v_call: TRBV9; d_call: NA; clone_size: NA; cdr3_nt: TGTGCCAGCAGCGGTCGGAACGATTTGGGGTATGGCTACACCTTC; cdr3_aa: CASSGRNDLGYGYTF
j_call: TRBJ2-2; v_call: TRBV6-1; d_call: NA; clone_size: NA; cdr3_nt: TGTGCCAGCAGTCCCCCCCCGGGACCCTGGGACCGGGAGCTGTTTTTT; cdr3_aa: CASSPPPGPWDRELFF
j_call: TRBJ2-7; v_call: TRBV5-1; d_call: TRBD1; clone_size: NA; cdr3_nt: TGCGCCAGCAGCGCGGGACAGGGAAAGGGCGAGCAGTACTTC; cdr3_aa: CASSAGQGKGEQYF
j_call: TRBJ2-1; v_call: TRBV7-2; d_call: NA; clone_size: NA; cdr3_nt: TGTGCCAGTACGGGGCCATACTCCTACAATGAGCAGTTCTTC; cdr3_aa: CASTGPYSYNEQFF
j_call: TRBJ2-3; v_call: TRBV20-1; d_call: NA; clone_size: NA; cdr3_nt: TGCAGTGCCCAGCCAAGCACAGATACGCAGTATTTT; cdr3_aa: CSAQPSTDTQYF
j_call: TRBJ2-3; v_call: TRBV7-3; d_call: TRBD1; clone_size: many; cdr3_nt: TGTGCCAGCAGCTCCACAGGGGCACGCGGAGATACGCAGTATTTT; cdr3_aa: CASSSTGARGDTQYF
j_call: TRBJ1-6; v_call: TRBV20-1; d_call: NA; clone_size: NA; cdr3_nt: TGCAGTGCTAGAGATTCGGGTAATTCACCCCTCCACTTT; cdr3_aa: CSARDSGNSPLHF
j_call: TRBJ2-1; v_call: TRBV10-3; d_call: TRBD2; clone_size: few; cdr3_nt: TGTGCCATCAGTTCCCTAGCGGGAGTATCAAATGAGCAGTTCTTC; cdr3_aa: CAISSLAGVSNEQFF
j_call: TRBJ1-2; v_call: TRBV6-5; d_call: NA; clone_size: NA; cdr3_nt: TGTGTCAGCAGTTTCCGACAGCCCTATGGCTACACCTTC; cdr3_aa: CVSSFRQPYGYTF
j_call: TRBJ2-3; v_call: TRBV7-3; d_call: TRBD2; clone_size: many; cdr3_nt: TGTGCCAGCAGCTCCGGACTAGCGGGAGGGGGGCGCGTTTTAACAGATACGCAGTATTTT; cdr3_aa: CASSSGLAGGGRVLTDTQYF
j_call: TRBJ2-7; v_call: TRBV20-1; d_call: TRBD2; clone_size: many; cdr3_nt: TGCAGTGCTAGAGTGGCGGGAGCATACGAGCAGTACTTC; cdr3_aa: CSARVAGAYEQYF
j_call: TRBJ2-3; v_call: TRBV5-1; d_call: TRBD2; clone_size: NA; cdr3_nt: TGCGCCAGCAGCGCCGCCCGGGCGGGAGGAGATACGCAGTATTTT; cdr3_aa: CASSAARAGGDTQYF
j_call: TRBJ1-1; v_call: TRBV12-3/TRBV12-4; d_call: NA; clone_size: NA; cdr3_nt: TGTGCCAGCAGCCCCCAAACCGCGAAAGGGGGGAACACTGAAGCTTTCTTT; cdr3_aa: CASSPQTAKGGNTEAFF
j_call: TRBJ2-7; v_call: TRBV28; d_call: NA; clone_size: few; cdr3_nt: TGTGCCAGCAGGGGGGAGGAAAACGAGCAGTACTTC; cdr3_aa: CASRGEENEQYF
j_call: TRBJ2-4; v_call: TRBV4-3; d_call: TRBD2; clone_size: once; cdr3_nt: TGCGCCAGCAGCCAAGGGGTAGCGGGGGGGAACATTCAGTACTTC; cdr3_aa: CASSQGVAGGNIQYF
j_call: TRBJ1-1; v_call: TRBV5-1; d_call: TRBD1; clone_size: NA; cdr3_nt: TGCGCCAGCAGCTTGGTACAGGGGGGGACTGAAGCTTTCTTT; cdr3_aa: CASSLVQGGTEAFF
j_call: TRBJ1-3; v_call: TRBV4-1; d_call: TRBD1; clone_size: NA; cdr3_nt: TGCGCCAGCAGCCCGGGACAGCTCTCTGGAAACACCATATATTTT; cdr3_aa: CASSPGQLSGNTIYF
j_call: TRBJ2-1; v_call: TRBV2; d_call: NA; clone_size: many; cdr3_nt: TGTGCCAGCAGTGTTAGACGTCCCATGTCAGACAATGAGCAGTTCTTC; cdr3_aa: CASSVRRPMSDNEQFF
j_call: TRBJ2-5; v_call: TRBV7-9; d_call: NA; clone_size: few; cdr3_nt: TGTGCCAGCAGAACCAGCGGAGGCGAGACCCAGTACTTC; cdr3_aa: CASRTSGGETQYF
j_call: TRBJ1-2; v_call: TRBV7-9; d_call: TRBD1; clone_size: NA; cdr3_nt: TGTGCCAGCACCTTCGAGGGGGCAGTTAACTATGGCTACACCTTC; cdr3_aa: CASTFEGAVNYGYTF
j_call: TRBJ1-4; v_call: TRBV10-2; d_call: NA; clone_size: few; cdr3_nt: TGCGCCAGCAAGGGAGGGAGAAGTGAAAAACTGTTTTTT; cdr3_aa: CASKGGRSEKLFF
j_call: TRBJ2-7; v_call: TRBV5-1; d_call: NA; clone_size: few; cdr3_nt: TGCGCCAGCAGCCTCAACCCCGGACTGGGATCCTACGAGCAGTACTTC; cdr3_aa: CASSLNPGLGSYEQYF
j_call: TRBJ1-2; v_call: TRBV7-9; d_call: TRBD1; clone_size: NA; cdr3_nt: TGTGCCAGCAGCCCCGGGACAGGGTTGTGGGGCTACACCTTC; cdr3_aa: CASSPGTGLWGYTF
j_call: TRBJ2-5; v_call: TRBV7-2; d_call: NA; clone_size: NA; cdr3_nt: TGTGCCAGCAGCCCGTTTAGTGGGGAGTGGGAGACCCAGTACTTC; cdr3_aa: CASSPFSGEWETQYF
j_call: TRBJ2-7; v_call: TRBV12-3/TRBV12-4; d_call: NA; clone_size: NA; cdr3_nt: TGTGCCAGCAGACCAGCGTCAGCTGGCTACGAGCAGTACTTC; cdr3_aa: CASRPASAGYEQYF
j_call: TRBJ2-1; v_call: TRBV7-2; d_call: TRBD2; clone_size: NA; cdr3_nt: TGTGCCAGCAGCTTCCCGGGACTAGCGGGAGGCGATGAGCAGTTCTTC; cdr3_aa: CASSFPGLAGGDEQFF
j_call: TRBJ1-4; v_call: TRBV6-1; d_call: NA; clone_size: NA; cdr3_nt: TGTGCCAGCAAAAGCCAGACCGCAACTAATGAAAAACTGTTTTTT; cdr3_aa: CASKSQTATNEKLFF
j_call: TRBJ2-1; v_call: TRBV20-1; d_call: TRBD2; clone_size: NA; cdr3_nt: TGCAGTGCTAGGAGCGGGAGAAACAATGAGCAGTTCTTC; cdr3_aa: CSARSGRNNEQFF